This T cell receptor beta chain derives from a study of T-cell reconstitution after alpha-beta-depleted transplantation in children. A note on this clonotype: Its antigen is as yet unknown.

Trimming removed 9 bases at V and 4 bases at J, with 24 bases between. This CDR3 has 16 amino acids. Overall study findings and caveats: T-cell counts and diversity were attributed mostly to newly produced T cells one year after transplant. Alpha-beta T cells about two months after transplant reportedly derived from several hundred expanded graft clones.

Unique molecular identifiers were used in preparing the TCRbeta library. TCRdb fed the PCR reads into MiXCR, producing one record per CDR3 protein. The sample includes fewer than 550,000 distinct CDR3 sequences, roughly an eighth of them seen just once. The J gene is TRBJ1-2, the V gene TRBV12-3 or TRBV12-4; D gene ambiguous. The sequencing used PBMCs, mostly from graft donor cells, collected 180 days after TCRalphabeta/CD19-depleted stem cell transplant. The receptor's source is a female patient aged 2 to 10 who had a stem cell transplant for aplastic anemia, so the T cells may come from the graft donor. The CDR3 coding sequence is TGTGCCAGTCACGGGTTCGGCCTACTCCTCTCCTATGGCTACACCTTC. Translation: CASHGFGLLLSYGYTF.